The subject of this entry is one TCR beta chain. Its antigen is unknown. The data are from a study of blood T cells in healthy people across ages. Overall study findings and caveats: Age advanced and TCR beta diversity per million T cells fell, roughly linearly. Aged donors had fewer naive CD4+ cells and lower diversity than long-lived donors.

PCR was performed a second time for about 7 to 12 cycles using a sample-barcoded 5' primer and a J-beta primer mix. Each TCR beta cDNA got a 12-nucleotide random molecular identifier. Individual samples furnished no less than 2.5 million CDR3-containing paired-end reads apiece. TCRdb reprocessed the 5' RACE reads with MiXCR, giving one entry per CDR3 protein. The sample holds about 730,000 distinct CDR3 sequences, about 42% seen once. The material sequenced was blood. This receptor was taken from a woman aged 60-75 years in good health.

The chain's CDR3 is CASSQRSGLATDTQYF. CDR3 nucleotide sequence: TGTGCCAGCAGCCAAAGATCGGGACTAGCAACAGATACGCAGTATTTT. The J gene is TRBJ2-3, the V gene TRBV3-1, with 9 bases matching TRBD2. This CDR3 region has 16 residues. Germline V gives CDR1 LGHDT, CDR2 YNNKEL (reference sequence). V gave up 2 bases and J gave up 3 bases; unmatched junction bases: 6.